These 4 T cell receptor beta chains were all obtained from the same sample, sequenced in a study of T cell changes during pregnancy in multiple sclerosis. Clones were read by immunoSEQ multiplex PCR, and TCRdb kept only the in-frame ones, dropping some. The data contain around 72,000 clones, roughly nine tenths of them seen just once; the ten biggest clones take up approximately 2.1%. The sample was peripheral blood, taken in the second trimester of pregnancy. These receptor sequences come from a female donor in good health, enrolled as a control in a pregnancy study.

This chain connects TRBV4-3 to TRBJ2-2; D gene ambiguous. With 1 base removed from V and 4 bases from J, the gap between germline ends came to 4 bases. This CDR3 region has 13 residues. Germline values: CDR1 LGHNA, CDR2 YSLEER. CDR3 coding DNA: TGCGCCAGCAGCCAAGTTCGCACCGGGGAGCTGTTTTTT. Encoded protein: CASSQVRTGELFF.

The rearrangement uses TRBV19 and TRBJ2-7, with 8 positions matching TRBD1. This CDR3 has 14 amino acids. The V gene's germline CDR1 is LNHDA and CDR2 SQIVND (reference sequence). J gave up 3 bases and V 5 bases, and 6 bases lay outside the gene matches. The CDR3 sequence: CASSLGQGFYEQYF. CDR3 nucleotide sequence: TGTGCCAGTAGTCTTGGACAGGGTTTCTACGAGCAGTACTTC.

The chain links TRBV6-5 to TRBJ2-5, with 8 nucleotides matching TRBD2. CDR3 length equals 13 residues. Germline CDR1 and CDR2: MNHEY and SVGAGI. J lost 11 bases, V lost 4 bases, and 9 bases had no gene match. CDR3 amino acids: CASSLSGGREQYF. The DNA for the CDR3 is TGTGCCAGCAGTTTGTCGGGGGGGCGGGAGCAGTACTTC.

The chain recombines TRBV6-5 with TRBJ1-2; 7 bases map to TRBD1. Germline V gives CDR1 MNHEY, CDR2 SVGAGI. After removal of 6 bases from V and 14 bases from J, the junction contained 21 bases not matched to a gene. CDR3 length: 15 residues. The CDR3 nucleotides read TGTGCCAGCAGGCAGAGCTATTGGACAGGCTCAGTCGGGACCTTC. It codes for CASRQSYWTGSVGTF.